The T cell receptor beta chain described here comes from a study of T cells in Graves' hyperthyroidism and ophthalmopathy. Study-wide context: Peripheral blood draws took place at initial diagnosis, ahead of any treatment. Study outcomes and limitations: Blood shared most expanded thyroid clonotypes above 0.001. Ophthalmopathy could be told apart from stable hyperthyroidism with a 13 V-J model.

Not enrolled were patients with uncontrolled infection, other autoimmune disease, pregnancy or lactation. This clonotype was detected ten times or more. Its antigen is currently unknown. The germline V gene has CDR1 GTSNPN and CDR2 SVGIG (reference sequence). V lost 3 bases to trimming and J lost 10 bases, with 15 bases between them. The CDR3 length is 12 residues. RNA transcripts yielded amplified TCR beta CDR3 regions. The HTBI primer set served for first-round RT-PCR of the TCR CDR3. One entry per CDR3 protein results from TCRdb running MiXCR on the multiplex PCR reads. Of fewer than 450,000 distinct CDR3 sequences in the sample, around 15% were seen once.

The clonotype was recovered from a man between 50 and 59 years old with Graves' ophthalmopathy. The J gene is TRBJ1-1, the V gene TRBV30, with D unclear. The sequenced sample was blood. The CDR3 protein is CAWSHPRERAFF. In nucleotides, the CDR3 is TGTGCCTGGAGCCACCCACGAGAACGAGCTTTCTTT.